A single sample is the source of the 9 T cell receptor beta chains below, sequenced in a study of T cell repertoires in cytomegalovirus infection. The antigens of these receptors remain unknown. TCRdb re-analysed the reads in MiXCR, keeping a single row per CDR3 protein. In the table there are hundreds of thousands of distinct CDR3 sequences, about 42% of which are singletons. The starting material was cultured PBMCs, obtained from culture after CMV antigen stimulation. The receptors come from a human donor in good health (CMV status not recorded). Some clones in this sample may be carry-over from other donors' samples.

The V gene is TRBV10-3, the J gene TRBJ1-6; D gene unclear. CDR1 and CDR2 from the germline V gene are ENHRY and SYGVKD. The V end lost 11 bases, the J end lost 13 bases, and 21 bases lay between the germline ends. This CDR3 has 13 amino acids. This chain's CDR3 is CAGQSQEASPLHF. The CDR3 coding sequence is TGTGCCGGGCAATCGCAGGAAGCTTCGCCCCTCCACTTT.

The rearrangement joins TRBV2 to TRBJ2-3; TRBD1 matches at 11 bases. The CDR3 spans 14 residues. The J segment lost 5 bases and the V segment lost 6 bases, leaving 4 bases of the junction unmatched. Looked up from germline, CDR1 is SNHLY and CDR2 is FYNNEI. The CDR3 DNA reads TGTGCCAGCAGGTGGACAGGGGGCGGAGATACGCAGTATTTT. This sequence encodes CASRWTGGGDTQYF.

This clonotype occurred a few times. The chain combines TRBV7-6 with TRBJ1-1, with D maybe TRBD1 (6 bases). The V end was cut by 5 bases, the J end by 10 bases, with 17 bases between. The CDR3 extends over 13 amino acids. CDR1 is SGHVS and CDR2 is FNYEAQ in the germline V gene. The CDR3 protein is CASSTPGGLGAFF. The CDR3 coding sequence is TGTGCCAGCAGCACCCCGGGGGGCCTGGGAGCTTTCTTT.

The V and J genes are TRBV5-3 and TRBJ2-3; D perhaps matches TRBD2 (6 bases). TRBV5-3 is noted as an ORF with a role that remains uncertain. The V end was cut by 4 bases, the J end by 4 bases, with 22 bases between. There are 17 residues in the CDR3. This chain's CDR3 is CARSQNPPGDRPDTQYF. CDR3 bases: TGTGCCAGAAGCCAAAATCCCCCGGGAGACCGACCAGATACGCAGTATTTT.

The genes are TRBV2 and TRBJ1-1; 8 bases align to TRBD1. There are 14 residues in the CDR3. Germline-derived CDR1 and CDR2 are SNHLY and FYNNEI. The V and J ends lost 3 bases and 7 bases, in that order; junction bases with no gene match: 7. The CDR3 spells CASSDPGQEDEAFF. The DNA for the CDR3 is TGTGCCAGCAGTGACCCGGGACAGGAGGATGAAGCTTTCTTT.

The chain is built from TRBV28 and TRBJ1-4, with TRBD1 as a possible D gene (5 bases). V lost 7 bases to trimming and J lost 8 bases, with 17 bases between them. CDR1 is MDHEN, CDR2 SYDVKM, per germline. The CDR3 contains 14 residues. CDR3 residues: CASTSGAPREKLFF. DNA of the CDR3: TGTGCCAGCACTTCCGGGGCTCCGAGGGAAAAACTGTTTTTT. The entire variable domain, with the rest obtained from reference TRBV28 and TRBJ1-4, is as follows: DVKVTQSSRYLVKRTGEKVFLECVQDMDHENMFWYRQDPGLGLRLIYFSYDVKMKEKGDIPEGYSVSREKKERFSLILESASTNQTSMYLCASTSGAPREKLFFGSGTQLSVL.

The chain employs TRBV19 and TRBJ2-1; 11 positions match TRBD2. Germline assignment: CDR1 LNHDA and CDR2 SQIVND (reference sequence). After removal of 10 bases from V and 6 bases from J, the junction contained 8 bases not matched to a gene. There are 14 residues in the CDR3. CDR3 DNA sequence: TGTGCCACCTCAAGAACTAGCGGGAGCAATGAGCAGTTCTTC. Its translation is CATSRTSGSNEQFF.

The chain couples TRBV18 to TRBJ2-1, with 14 bases lining up with TRBD2. The CDR3 length is 15 residues. Per the germline V gene, CDR1 is KGHSH and CDR2 is LQKENI. The V and J ends lost 4 bases and 8 bases, in that order; junction bases with no gene match: 4. CDR3 nucleotides: TGTGCCAGCTCACAGGGACTAGCGGGAGAAGATGAGCAGTTCTTC. Protein: CASSQGLAGEDEQFF.

The chain employs TRBV7-7 and TRBJ2-7; 7 nucleotides agree with TRBD2. With 1 base clipped from V and 5 bases from J, the junction kept 8 bases outside the gene matches. Germline CDR1 reads SSHAT; CDR2 reads FNYEAQ (reference sequence). The CDR3 consists of 15 residues. The DNA for the CDR3 is TGTGCCAGCAGCTTAGGACTAGCACGGAGCGACGAGCAGTACTTC. Translation: CASSLGLARSDEQYF.